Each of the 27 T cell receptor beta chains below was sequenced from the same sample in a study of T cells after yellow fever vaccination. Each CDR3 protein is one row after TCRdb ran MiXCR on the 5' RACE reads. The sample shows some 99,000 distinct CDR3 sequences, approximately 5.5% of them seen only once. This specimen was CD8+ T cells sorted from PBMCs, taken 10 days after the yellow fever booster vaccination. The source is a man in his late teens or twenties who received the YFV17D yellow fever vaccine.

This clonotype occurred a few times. This CDR3 is CASAWGVEQFF. The CDR3 region has the DNA TGTGCCAGCGCTTGGGGGGTTGAGCAGTTCTTC. The chain recombines TRBV2 with TRBJ2-1, with D perhaps TRBD2 (6 bases). Germline-derived CDR1 and CDR2 are SNHLY and FYNNEI. The CDR3 is 11 residues long. Trimming left V 8 bases short and J 9 bases short, with 11 bases between.

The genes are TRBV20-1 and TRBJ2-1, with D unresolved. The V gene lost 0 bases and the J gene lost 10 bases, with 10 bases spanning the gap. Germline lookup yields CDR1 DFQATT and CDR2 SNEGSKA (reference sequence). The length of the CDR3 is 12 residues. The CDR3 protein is CSAREGLGEQFF. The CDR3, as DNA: TGCAGTGCTAGAGAGGGCCTGGGCGAGCAGTTCTTC.

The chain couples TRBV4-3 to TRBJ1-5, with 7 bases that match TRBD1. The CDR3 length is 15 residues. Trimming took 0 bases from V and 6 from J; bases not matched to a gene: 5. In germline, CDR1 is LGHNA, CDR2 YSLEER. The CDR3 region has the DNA TGCGCCAGCAGCCAAGATCGAGGGGGCGGTCAGCCCCAGCATTTT. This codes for CASSQDRGGGQPQHF.

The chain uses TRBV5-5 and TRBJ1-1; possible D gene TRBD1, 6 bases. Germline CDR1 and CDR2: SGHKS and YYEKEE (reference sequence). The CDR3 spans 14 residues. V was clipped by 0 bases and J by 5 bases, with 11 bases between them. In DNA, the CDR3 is TGTGCCAGCAGCTTGGAGAGGGGGTTGACTGAAGCTTTCTTT. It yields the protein CASSLERGLTEAFF.

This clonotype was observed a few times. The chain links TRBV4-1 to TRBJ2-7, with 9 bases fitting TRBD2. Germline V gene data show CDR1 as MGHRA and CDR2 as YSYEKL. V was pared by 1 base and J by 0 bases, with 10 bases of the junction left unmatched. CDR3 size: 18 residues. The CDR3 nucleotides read TGCGCCAGCAGCCAAGGTCCCCTTAGCGGGGGTATCTCCTACGAGCAGTACTTC. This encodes CASSQGPLSGGISYEQYF.

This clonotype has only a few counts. CDR3 DNA sequence: TGTGCCAGCAGTTACTCGATTAACGCAGGGGGCGATGGCTACACCTTC. The encoded protein is CASSYSINAGGDGYTF. The J gene is TRBJ1-2, the V gene TRBV6-6; TRBD1 aligns across 8 bases. The trim removed 0 bases at V and 6 bases at J, leaving 9 bases unmatched. Germline CDR1 and CDR2: MNHNY and SVGAGI (reference sequence). This CDR3 is 16 amino acids long.

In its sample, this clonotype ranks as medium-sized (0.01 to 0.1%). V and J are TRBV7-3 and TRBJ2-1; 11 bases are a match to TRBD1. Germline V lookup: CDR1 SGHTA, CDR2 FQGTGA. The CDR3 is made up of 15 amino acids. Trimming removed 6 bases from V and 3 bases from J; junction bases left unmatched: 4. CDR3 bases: TGTGCCAGCAGTCCCGGGACAGGGGGCTACAATGAGCAGTTCTTC. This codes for CASSPGTGGYNEQFF.

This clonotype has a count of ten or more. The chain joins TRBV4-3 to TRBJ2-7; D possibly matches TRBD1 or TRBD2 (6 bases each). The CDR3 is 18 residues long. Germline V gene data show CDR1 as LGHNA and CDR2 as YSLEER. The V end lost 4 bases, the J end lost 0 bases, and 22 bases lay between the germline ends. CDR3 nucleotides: TGCGCCAGCAGCCCCGCTGCGCGGGCTCGGGGGCTCTCCTACGAGCAGTACGTC. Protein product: CASSPAARARGLSYEQYV.

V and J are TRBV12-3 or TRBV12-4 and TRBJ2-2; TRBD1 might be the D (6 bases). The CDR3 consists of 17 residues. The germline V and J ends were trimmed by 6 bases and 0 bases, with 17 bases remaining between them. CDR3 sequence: CASSTSAGTTNTGELFF. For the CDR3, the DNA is TGTGCCAGCAGCACCTCGGCCGGGACAACGAACACCGGGGAGCTGTTTTTT.

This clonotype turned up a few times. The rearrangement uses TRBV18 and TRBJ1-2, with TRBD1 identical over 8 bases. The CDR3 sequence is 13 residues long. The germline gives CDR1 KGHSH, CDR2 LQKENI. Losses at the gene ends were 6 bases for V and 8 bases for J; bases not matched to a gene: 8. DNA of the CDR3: TGTGCCAGCTCGCCAAGGGGACAGGCGGGCTACACCTTC. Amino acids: CASSPRGQAGYTF.

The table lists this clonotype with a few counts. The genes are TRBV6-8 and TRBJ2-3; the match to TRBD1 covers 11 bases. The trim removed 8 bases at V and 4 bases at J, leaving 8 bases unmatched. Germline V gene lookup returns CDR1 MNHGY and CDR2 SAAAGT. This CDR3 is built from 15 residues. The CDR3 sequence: CASWEADRGPDTQYF. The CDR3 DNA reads TGTGCCAGCTGGGAAGCGGACAGGGGGCCAGATACGCAGTATTTT.

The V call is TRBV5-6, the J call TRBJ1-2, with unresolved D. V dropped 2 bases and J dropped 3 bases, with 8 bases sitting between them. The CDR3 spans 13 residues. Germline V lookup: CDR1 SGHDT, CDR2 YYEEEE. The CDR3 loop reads CASSLSSYYGYTF. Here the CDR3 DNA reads TGTGCCAGCAGCTTAAGCTCGTACTATGGCTACACCTTC.

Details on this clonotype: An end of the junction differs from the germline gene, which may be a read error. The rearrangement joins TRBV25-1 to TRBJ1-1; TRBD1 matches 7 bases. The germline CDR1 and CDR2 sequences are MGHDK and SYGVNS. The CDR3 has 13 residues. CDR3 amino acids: CASSDPGTDRRCF. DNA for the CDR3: TGTGCCAGCAGTGACCCCGGGACAGACCGGCGATGTTTT.

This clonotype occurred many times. DNA for the CDR3: TGCGCCAGCAGCCAGGGAGGGGTTTACAATGAGCAGTTCTTC. Translating gives CASSQGGVYNEQFF. This sequence joins TRBV5-1 and TRBJ2-1, with 7 bases aligning to TRBD2. Germline lookup yields CDR1 SGHRS and CDR2 YFSETQ. The CDR3 has 14 residues. The V gene end was trimmed by 4 bases and the J gene end by 4 bases; junction bases not matched to a gene: 5.

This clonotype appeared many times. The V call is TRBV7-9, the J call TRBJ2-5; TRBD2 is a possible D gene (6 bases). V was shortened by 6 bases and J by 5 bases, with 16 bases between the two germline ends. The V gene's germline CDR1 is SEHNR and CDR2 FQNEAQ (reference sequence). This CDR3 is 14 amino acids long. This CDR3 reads CASSPSGGVETQYF. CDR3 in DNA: TGTGCCAGCAGTCCCTCAGGAGGGGTCGAGACCCAGTACTTC. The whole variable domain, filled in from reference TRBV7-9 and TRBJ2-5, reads DTGVSQNPRHKITKRGQNVTFRCDPISEHNRLYWYRQTLGQGPEFLTYFQNEAQLEKSRLLSDRFSAERPKGSFSTLEIQRTEQGDSAMYLCASSPSGGVETQYFGPGTRLLVL.

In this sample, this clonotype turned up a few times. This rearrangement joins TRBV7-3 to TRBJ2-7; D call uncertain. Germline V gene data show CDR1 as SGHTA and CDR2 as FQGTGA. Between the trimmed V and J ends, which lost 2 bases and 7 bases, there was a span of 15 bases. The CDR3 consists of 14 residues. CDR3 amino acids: CASSLLPGSEEQYF. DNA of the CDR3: TGTGCCAGCAGCTTACTCCCGGGTTCGGAAGAGCAGTACTTC.

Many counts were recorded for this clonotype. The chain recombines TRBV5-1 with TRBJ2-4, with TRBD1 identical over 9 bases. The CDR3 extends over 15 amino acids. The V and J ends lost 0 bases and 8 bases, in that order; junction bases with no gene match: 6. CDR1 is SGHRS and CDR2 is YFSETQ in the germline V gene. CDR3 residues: CASSLAIRDRDIQYF. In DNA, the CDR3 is TGCGCCAGCAGCTTGGCCATCCGGGACAGGGACATTCAGTACTTC.

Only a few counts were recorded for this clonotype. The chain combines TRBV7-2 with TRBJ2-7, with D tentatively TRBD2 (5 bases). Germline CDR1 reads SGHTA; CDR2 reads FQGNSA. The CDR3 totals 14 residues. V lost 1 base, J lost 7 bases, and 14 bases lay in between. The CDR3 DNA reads TGTGCCAGCAGCTTAGTGCCAGCCGCGGGTGAGCAGTACGTC. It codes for CASSLVPAAGEQYV.

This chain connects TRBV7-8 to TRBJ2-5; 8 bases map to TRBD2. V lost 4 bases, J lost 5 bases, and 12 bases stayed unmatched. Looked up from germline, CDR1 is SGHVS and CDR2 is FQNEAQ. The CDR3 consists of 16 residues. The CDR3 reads CASSYRLAGPAETQYF. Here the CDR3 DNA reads TGTGCCAGCAGCTACCGATTAGCGGGGCCAGCCGAGACCCAGTACTTC.

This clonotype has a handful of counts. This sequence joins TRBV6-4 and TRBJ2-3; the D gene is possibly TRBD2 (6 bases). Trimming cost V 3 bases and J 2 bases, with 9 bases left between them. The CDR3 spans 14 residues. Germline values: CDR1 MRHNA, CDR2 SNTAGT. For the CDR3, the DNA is TGTGCCAGCAGTGATGGGGGGACCACAGATACGCAGTATTTT. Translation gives CASSDGGTTDTQYF.

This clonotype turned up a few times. For the CDR3, the DNA is TGTGCCAGTAGTATCTATTTGGGCGGACCTCGGGAGCAGTACTTC. Protein: CASSIYLGGPREQYF. J is TRBJ2-7 and V is TRBV19; D remains ambiguous. The germline V and J ends were trimmed by 3 bases and 7 bases, with 19 bases remaining between them. The germline V gene has CDR1 LNHDA and CDR2 SQIVND (reference sequence). The CDR3 sequence is 15 residues long.

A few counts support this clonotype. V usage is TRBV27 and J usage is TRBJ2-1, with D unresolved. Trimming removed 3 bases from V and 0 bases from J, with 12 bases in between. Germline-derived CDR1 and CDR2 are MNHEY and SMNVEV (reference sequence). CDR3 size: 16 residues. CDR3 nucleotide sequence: TGTGCCAGCAGTTTGGTCACCCCGAGCTCCTACAATGAGCAGTTCTTC. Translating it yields CASSLVTPSSYNEQFF.

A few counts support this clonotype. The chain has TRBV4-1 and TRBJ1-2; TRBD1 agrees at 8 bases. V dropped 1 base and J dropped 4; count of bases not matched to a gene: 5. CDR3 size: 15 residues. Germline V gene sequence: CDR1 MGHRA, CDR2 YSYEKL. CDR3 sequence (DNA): TGCGCCAGCAGCCAAGCGGACAGGGCAGGCTATGGCTACACCTTC. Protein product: CASSQADRAGYGYTF.

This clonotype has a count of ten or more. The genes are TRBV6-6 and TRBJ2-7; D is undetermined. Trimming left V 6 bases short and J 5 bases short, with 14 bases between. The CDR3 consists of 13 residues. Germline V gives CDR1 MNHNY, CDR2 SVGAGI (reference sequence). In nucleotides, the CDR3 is TGTGCCAGCAGCCCACAGAGAAAGGACGAGCAGTACTTC. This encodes CASSPQRKDEQYF.

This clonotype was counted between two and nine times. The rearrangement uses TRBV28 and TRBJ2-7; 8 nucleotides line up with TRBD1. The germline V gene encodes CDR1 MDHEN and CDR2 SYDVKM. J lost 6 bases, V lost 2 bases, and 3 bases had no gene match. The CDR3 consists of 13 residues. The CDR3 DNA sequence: TGTGCCAGCAGTTTAAGGACAGGGATCGAGCAGTACGTC. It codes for CASSLRTGIEQYV.

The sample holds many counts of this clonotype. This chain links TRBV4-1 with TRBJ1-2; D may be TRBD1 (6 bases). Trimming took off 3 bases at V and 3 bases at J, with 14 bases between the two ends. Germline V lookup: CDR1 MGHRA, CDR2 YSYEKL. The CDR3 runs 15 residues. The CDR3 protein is CASSHQDSPYYGYTF. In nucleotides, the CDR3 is TGCGCCAGCAGCCACCAGGACAGCCCCTACTATGGCTACACCTTC.

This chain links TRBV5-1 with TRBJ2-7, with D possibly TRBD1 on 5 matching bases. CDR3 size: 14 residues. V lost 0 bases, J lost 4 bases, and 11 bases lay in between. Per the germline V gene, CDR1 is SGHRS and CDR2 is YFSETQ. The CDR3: CASSLGGPGYEQYF. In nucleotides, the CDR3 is TGCGCCAGCAGCTTGGGGGGCCCAGGTTACGAGCAGTACTTC.